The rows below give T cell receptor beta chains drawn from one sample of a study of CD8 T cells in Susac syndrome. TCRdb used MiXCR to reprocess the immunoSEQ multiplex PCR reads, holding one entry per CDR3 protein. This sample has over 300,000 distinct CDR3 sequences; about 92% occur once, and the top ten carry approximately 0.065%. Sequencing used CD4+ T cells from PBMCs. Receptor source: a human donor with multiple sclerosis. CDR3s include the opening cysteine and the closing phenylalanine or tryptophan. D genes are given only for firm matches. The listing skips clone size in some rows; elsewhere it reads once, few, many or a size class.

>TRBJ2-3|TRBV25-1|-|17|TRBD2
CASSEALEGGITDTQYF
TGTGCCAGCAGTGAAGCCCTAGAGGGAGGGATTACAGATACGCAGTATTTT
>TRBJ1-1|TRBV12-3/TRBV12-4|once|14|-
CASSPGQKGTEAFF
TGTGCCAGCAGTCCAGGACAGAAGGGAACTGAAGCTTTCTTT
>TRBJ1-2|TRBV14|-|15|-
CASSQPGRRGYGYTF
TGTGCCAGCAGCCAACCGGGACGCAGGGGCTATGGCTACACCTTC
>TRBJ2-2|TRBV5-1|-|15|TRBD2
CASSFLAGGVGELFF
TGCGCCAGCAGCTTCCTAGCGGGAGGAGTCGGGGAGCTGTTTTTT
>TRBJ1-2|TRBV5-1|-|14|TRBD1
CASSTGQVQYGYTF
TGCGCCAGCAGCACCGGACAGGTTCAATATGGCTACACCTTC
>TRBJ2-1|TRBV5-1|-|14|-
CASSAVSSYNEQFF
TGCGCCAGCAGCGCGGTTAGCTCCTACAATGAGCAGTTCTTC
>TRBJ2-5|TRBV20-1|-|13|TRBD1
CSPGTGVGETQYF
TGCAGTCCCGGGACAGGGGTCGGGGAGACCCAGTACTTC
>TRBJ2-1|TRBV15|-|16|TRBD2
CATSRDRLAGVNEQFF
TGTGCCACCAGCAGAGATCGTCTAGCGGGAGTCAATGAGCAGTTCTTC
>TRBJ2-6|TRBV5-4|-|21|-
CASSLVPAGGTGGLRANVLTF
TGTGCCAGCAGCTTGGTTCCAGCGGGGGGGACAGGGGGTTTGCGGGCCAACGTCCTGACTTTC
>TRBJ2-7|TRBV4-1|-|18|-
CASSQDRLGILHSYEQYF
TGCGCCAGCAGCCAAGATCGTCTCGGTATTCTTCACTCCTACGAGCAGTACTTC
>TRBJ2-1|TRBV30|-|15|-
CAWKSPVLRYNEQFF
TGTGCCTGGAAATCACCGGTCCTACGGTACAATGAGCAGTTCTTC
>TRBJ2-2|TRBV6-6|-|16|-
CASSYSYRLNTGELFF
TGTGCCAGCAGTTACTCGTACAGACTTAACACCGGGGAGCTGTTTTTT
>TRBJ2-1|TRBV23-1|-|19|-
CASSQYGPISSLSYNEQFF
TGCGCCAGCAGTCAATACGGACCTATAAGCTCTCTCTCCTACAATGAGCAGTTCTTC
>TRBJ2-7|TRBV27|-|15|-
CASSASGTVLYEQYF
TGTGCCAGCAGTGCCTCCGGGACGGTACTATACGAGCAGTACTTC
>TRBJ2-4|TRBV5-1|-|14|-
CASSSRGEGNIQYF
TGCGCCAGCAGCTCCAGGGGGGAGGGAAACATTCAGTACTTC
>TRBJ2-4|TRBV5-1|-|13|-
CASTSPSSDIQYF
TGCGCCAGCACCAGTCCTAGTTCAGATATTCAGTACTTC
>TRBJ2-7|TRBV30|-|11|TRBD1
CAWRDRGEQYF
TGTGCCTGGAGGGACAGGGGTGAGCAGTACTTC
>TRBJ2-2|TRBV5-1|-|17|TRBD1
CASSLVPQGADTGELFF
TGCGCCAGCAGCTTGGTGCCCCAGGGGGCCGACACCGGGGAGCTGTTTTTT
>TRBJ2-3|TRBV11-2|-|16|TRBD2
CASSLDRAGGTDTQYF
TGTGCCAGCAGCTTAGATCGGGCGGGGGGCACAGATACGCAGTATTTT
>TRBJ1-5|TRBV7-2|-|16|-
CASSLISTERNQPQHF
TGTGCCAGCAGCTTAATCTCGACAGAAAGAAATCAGCCCCAGCATTTT
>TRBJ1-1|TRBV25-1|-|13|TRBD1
CASSGTGGTEAFF
TGTGCCAGCAGTGGGACAGGGGGCACTGAAGCTTTCTTT
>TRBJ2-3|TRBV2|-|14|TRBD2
CASSEQRGGNTQYF
TGTGCCAGCAGTGAACAGCGGGGGGGCAATACGCAGTATTTT
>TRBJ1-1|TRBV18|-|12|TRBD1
CASSPSGGEAFF
TGTGCCAGCTCACCCTCAGGGGGAGAAGCTTTCTTT
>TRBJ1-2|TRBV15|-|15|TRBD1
CATSRERTGSNGYTF
TGTGCCACCAGCAGAGAGCGGACAGGATCCAATGGCTACACCTTC
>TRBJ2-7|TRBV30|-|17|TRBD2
CAWSGTSGSGAYYEQYF
TGTGCCTGGTCCGGGACTAGCGGGAGTGGGGCTTACTACGAGCAGTACTTC
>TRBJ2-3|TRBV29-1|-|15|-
CSVLGLGTGTDTQYF
TGCAGCGTTCTCGGACTAGGGACAGGCACAGATACGCAGTATTTT
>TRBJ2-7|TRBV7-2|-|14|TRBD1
CASSSRRTGYEQYF
TGTGCCAGCAGCTCCCGGAGGACAGGATACGAGCAGTACTTC
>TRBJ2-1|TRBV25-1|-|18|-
CASSEWAGRVSEDNEQFF
TGTGCCAGCAGTGAATGGGCGGGGCGCGTTTCGGAGGACAATGAGCAGTTCTTC
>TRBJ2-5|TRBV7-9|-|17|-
CASSLYRVGMDQETQYF
TGTGCCAGCAGTCTCTATCGGGTGGGAATGGACCAAGAGACCCAGTACTTC
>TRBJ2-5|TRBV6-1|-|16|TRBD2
CASKNSGGRYQETQYF
TGTGCCAGCAAAAATAGCGGGGGACGGTACCAAGAGACCCAGTACTTC
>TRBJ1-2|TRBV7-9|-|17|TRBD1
CASSRSTRDRGLYGYTF
TGTGCCAGCAGCCGTTCGACGCGGGACAGGGGCCTATATGGCTACACCTTC
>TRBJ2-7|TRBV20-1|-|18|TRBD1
CSAAQYRGSTGRSYEQYF
TGCAGTGCTGCTCAATACAGGGGATCGACGGGGCGCAGCTACGAGCAGTACTTC
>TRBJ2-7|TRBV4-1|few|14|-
CASSQDWGLGEQYF
TGCGCCAGCAGCCAAGATTGGGGTTTGGGCGAGCAGTACTTC
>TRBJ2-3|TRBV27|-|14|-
CASSSRAFGGTQYF
TGTGCCAGCAGTTCCCGGGCGTTCGGGGGTACGCAGTATTTT
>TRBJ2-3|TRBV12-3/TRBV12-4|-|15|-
CASSLGGEGTDTQYF
TGTGCCAGCAGTTTGGGCGGGGAAGGCACAGATACGCAGTATTTT
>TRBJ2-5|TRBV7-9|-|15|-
CASSIRATTQETQYF
TGTGCCAGCAGCATTAGGGCGACGACCCAAGAGACCCAGTACTTC
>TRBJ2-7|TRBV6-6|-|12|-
CSTRPLRGEQYF
TGCTCAACGCGGCCTCTCAGGGGCGAGCAGTACTTC
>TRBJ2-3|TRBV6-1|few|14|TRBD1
CASSGTGMTDTQYF
TGTGCCAGCAGTGGGACAGGGATGACAGATACGCAGTATTTT
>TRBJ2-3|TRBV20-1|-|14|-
CSATPGGTTDTQYF
TGCAGTGCTACCCCTGGGGGAACCACAGATACGCAGTATTTT
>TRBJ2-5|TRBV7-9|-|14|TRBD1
CASSLNGQGETQYF
TGTGCCAGCAGCTTAAACGGACAGGGGGAGACCCAGTACTTC
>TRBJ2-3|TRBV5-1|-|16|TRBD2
CASVLGLAGGADTQYF
TGCGCCAGCGTGTTGGGACTAGCGGGAGGAGCAGATACGCAGTATTTT